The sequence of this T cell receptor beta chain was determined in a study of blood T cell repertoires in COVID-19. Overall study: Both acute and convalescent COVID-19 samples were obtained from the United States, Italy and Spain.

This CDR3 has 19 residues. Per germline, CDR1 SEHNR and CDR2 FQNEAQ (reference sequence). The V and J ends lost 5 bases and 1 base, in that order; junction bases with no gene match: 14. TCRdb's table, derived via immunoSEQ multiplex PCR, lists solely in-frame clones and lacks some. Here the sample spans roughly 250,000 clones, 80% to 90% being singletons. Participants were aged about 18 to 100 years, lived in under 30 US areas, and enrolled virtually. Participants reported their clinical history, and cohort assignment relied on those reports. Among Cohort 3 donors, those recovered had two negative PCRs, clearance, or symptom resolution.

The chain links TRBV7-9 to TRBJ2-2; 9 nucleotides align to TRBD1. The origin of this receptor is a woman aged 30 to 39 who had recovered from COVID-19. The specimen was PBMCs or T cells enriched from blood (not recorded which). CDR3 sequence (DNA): TGTGCCAGCAGCCCTCACCCCGGGACAGGGCCCCGGAACACCGGGGAGCTGTTTTTT. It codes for CASSPHPGTGPRNTGELFF.